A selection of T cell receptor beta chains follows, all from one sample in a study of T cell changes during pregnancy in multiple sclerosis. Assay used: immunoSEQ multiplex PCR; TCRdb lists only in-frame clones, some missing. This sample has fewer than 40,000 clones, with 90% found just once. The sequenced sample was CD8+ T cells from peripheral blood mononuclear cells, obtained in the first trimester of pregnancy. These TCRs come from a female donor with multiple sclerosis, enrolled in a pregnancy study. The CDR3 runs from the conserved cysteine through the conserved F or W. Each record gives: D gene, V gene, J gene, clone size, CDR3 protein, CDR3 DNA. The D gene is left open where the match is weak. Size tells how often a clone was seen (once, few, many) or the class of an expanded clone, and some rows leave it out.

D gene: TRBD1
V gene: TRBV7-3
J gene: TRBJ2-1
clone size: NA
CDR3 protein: CASSSGTGGTDEQFF
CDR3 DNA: TGTGCCAGCAGCTCCGGGACAGGGGGCACGGATGAGCAGTTCTTC

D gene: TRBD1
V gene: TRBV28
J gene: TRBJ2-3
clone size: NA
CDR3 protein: CASSPGTGEGTDTQYF
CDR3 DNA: TGTGCCAGCAGCCCCGGGACAGGGGAAGGGACAGATACGCAGTATTTT

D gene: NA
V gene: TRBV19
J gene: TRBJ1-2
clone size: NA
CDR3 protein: CASSQGLYGYTF
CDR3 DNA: TGTGCCAGTAGTCAGGGTCTCTATGGCTACACCTTC

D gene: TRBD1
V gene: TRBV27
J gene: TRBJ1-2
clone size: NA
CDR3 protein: CASSFQGTGANYGYTF
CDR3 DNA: TGTGCCAGCAGTTTCCAGGGGACAGGGGCTAACTATGGCTACACCTTC

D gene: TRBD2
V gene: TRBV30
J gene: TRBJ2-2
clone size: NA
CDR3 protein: CAWGSGNAGELFF
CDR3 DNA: TGTGCCTGGGGGAGCGGGAACGCCGGGGAGCTGTTTTTT

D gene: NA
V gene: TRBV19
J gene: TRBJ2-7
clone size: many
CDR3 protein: CASGKTSNEQYF
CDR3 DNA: TGTGCCAGTGGAAAAACTAGCAACGAGCAGTACTTC

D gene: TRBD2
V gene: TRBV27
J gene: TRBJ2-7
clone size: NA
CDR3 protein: CASSPRGGREQYF
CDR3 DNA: TGTGCCAGCAGTCCCCGCGGGGGTCGCGAGCAGTACTTC

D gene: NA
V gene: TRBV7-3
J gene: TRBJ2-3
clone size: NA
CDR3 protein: CASSLMGGADTQYF
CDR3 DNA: TGTGCCAGCAGCTTAATGGGCGGGGCAGATACGCAGTATTTT

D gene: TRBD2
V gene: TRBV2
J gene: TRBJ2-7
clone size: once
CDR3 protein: CASSDPYEAGPKGQYF
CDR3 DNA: TGTGCCAGCAGTGACCCGTACGAAGCGGGACCAAAGGGGCAGTACTTC

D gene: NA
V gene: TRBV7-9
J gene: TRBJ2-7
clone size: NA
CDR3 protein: CASSSYPGHSYEQYF
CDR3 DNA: TGTGCCAGCAGCTCGTACCCGGGACATTCTTACGAGCAGTACTTC

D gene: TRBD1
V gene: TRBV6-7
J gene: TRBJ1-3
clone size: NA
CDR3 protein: CASRDSVTGARSGNTIYF
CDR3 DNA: TGTGCCAGCAGGGATAGTGTAACAGGGGCCAGGTCTGGAAACACCATATATTTT

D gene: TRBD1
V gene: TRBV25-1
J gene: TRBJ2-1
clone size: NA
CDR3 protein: CAVTGYYNEQFF
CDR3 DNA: TGTGCCGTGACAGGGTACTACAATGAGCAGTTCTTC

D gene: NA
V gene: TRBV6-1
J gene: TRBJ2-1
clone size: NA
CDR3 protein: CASSDPRSGSSYNEQFF
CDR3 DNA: TGTGCCAGCAGTGATCCTCGCTCCGGGAGCTCCTACAATGAGCAGTTCTTC

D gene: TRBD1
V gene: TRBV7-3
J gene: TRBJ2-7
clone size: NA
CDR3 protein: CASSLIGTGVYEQYF
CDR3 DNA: TGTGCCAGCAGCTTAATCGGGACAGGGGTCTACGAGCAGTACTTC

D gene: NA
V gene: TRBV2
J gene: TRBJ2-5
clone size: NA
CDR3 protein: CASGGGSRQETQYF
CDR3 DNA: TGTGCCAGCGGGGGCGGGAGTAGACAAGAGACCCAGTACTTC

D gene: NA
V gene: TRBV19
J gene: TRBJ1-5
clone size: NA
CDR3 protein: CASSIGTNLNQPQHF
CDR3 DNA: TGTGCCAGTAGTATCGGGACAAATCTTAATCAGCCCCAGCATTTT

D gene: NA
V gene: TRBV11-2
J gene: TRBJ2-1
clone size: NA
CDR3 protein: CASSLGTPAKFF
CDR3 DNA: TGTGCCAGCAGCCTAGGAACCCCTGCGAAGTTCTTC

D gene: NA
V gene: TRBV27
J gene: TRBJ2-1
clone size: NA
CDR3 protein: CASSGVLGEQFF
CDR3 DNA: TGTGCCAGCAGTGGAGTCTTAGGTGAGCAGTTCTTC

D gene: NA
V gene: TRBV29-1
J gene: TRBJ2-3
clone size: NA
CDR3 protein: CSVPSTDTQYF
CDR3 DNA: TGCAGCGTTCCCTCCACAGATACGCAGTATTTT

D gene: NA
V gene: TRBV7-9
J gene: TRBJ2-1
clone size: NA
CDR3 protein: CASSLVEGVEQFF
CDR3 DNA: TGTGCCAGCAGCTTGGTAGAGGGAGTTGAGCAGTTCTTC

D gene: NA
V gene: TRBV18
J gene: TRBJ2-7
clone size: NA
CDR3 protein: CASSPAGTYEQYF
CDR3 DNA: TGTGCCAGCTCACCCGCAGGGACCTACGAGCAGTACTTC

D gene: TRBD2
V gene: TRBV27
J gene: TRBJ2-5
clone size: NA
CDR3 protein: CASSSAGGIETQYF
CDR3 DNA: TGTGCCAGCAGTTCCGCGGGAGGTATAGAGACCCAGTACTTC

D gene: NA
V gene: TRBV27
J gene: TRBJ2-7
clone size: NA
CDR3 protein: CASSPRGEWREQYF
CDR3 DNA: TGTGCCAGCAGCCCCAGGGGAGAATGGCGCGAGCAGTACTTC

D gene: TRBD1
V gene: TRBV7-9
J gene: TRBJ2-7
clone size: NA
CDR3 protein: CASSRVGQGVREQYF
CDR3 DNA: TGTGCCAGCAGCCGCGTGGGACAGGGTGTTAGGGAGCAGTACTTC

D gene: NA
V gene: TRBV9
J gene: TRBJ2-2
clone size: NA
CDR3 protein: CASSVWGGFANTGELFF
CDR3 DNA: TGTGCCAGCAGCGTCTGGGGCGGATTCGCGAACACCGGGGAGCTGTTTTTT

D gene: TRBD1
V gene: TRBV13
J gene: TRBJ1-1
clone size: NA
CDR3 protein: CASSQEGTGDTEAFF
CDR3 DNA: TGTGCCAGCAGCCAGGAAGGGACAGGGGACACTGAAGCTTTCTTT

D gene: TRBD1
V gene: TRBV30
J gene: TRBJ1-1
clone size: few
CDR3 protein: CAWSDDRENTEAFF
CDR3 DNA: TGTGCCTGGAGTGATGACAGGGAGAACACTGAAGCTTTCTTT

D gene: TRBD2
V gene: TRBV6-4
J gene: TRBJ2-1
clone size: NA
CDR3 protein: CASSEAGVTNEQFF
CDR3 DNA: TGTGCCAGCAGTGAGGCGGGAGTGACGAATGAGCAGTTCTTC

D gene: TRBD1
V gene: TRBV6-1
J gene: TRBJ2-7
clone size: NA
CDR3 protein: CASSEAGWDRLYEQYF
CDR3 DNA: TGTGCCAGCAGTGAAGCGGGTTGGGACAGGTTATACGAGCAGTACTTC

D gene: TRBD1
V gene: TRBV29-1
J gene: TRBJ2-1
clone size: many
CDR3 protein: CSVGGQGAEGEQFF
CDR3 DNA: TGCAGCGTTGGGGGACAGGGGGCGGAAGGTGAGCAGTTCTTC

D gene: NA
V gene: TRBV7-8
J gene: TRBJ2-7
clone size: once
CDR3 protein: CASSPGGTYEQYF
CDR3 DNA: TGTGCCAGCAGCCCCGGGGGTACCTACGAGCAGTACTTC

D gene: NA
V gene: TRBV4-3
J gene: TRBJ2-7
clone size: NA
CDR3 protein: CASSPGLEAPYEQYF
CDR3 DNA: TGCGCCAGCAGCCCGGGACTGGAAGCCCCCTACGAGCAGTACTTC

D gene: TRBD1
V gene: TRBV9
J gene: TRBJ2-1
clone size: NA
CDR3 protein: CASSVETGGRNEQFF
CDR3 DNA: TGTGCCAGCAGCGTAGAGACAGGGGGCAGGAATGAGCAGTTCTTC

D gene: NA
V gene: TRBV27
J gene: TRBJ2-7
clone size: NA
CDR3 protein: CASSLGGRAYEQYF
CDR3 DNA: TGTGCCAGCAGTTTAGGGGGCCGGGCCTACGAGCAGTACTTC

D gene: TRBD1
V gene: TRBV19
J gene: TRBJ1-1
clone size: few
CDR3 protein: CASSIRGHTEAFF
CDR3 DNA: TGTGCCAGTAGTATCAGGGGGCACACTGAAGCTTTCTTT

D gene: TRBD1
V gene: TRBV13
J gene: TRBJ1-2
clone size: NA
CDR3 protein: CASSEGTGTHYGYTF
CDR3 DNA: TGTGCCAGCAGCGAGGGGACAGGGACTCACTATGGCTACACCTTC